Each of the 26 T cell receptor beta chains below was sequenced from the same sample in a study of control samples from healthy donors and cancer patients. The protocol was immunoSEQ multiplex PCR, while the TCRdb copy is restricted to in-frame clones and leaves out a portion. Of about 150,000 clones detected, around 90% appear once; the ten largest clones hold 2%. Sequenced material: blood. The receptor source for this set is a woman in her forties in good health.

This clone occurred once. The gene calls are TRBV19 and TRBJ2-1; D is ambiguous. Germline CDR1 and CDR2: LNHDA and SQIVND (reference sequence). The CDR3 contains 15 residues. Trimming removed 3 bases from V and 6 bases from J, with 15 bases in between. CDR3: CASSILAGRGNEQFF. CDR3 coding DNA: TGTGCCAGTAGTATTTTGGCAGGCCGTGGCAATGAGCAGTTCTTC.

The CDR3: CASSLAGGAYNEQFF. CDR3 DNA: TGTGCCAGCAGTTTAGCGGGGGGGGCCTACAATGAGCAGTTCTTC. The V call is TRBV6-6, the J call TRBJ2-1, with 11 positions matching TRBD2. CDR3 length: 15 amino acids. The V segment lost 4 bases and the J segment 2 bases; nucleotides outside the gene matches: 1. Germline loops: CDR1 MNHNY, CDR2 SVGAGI (reference sequence).

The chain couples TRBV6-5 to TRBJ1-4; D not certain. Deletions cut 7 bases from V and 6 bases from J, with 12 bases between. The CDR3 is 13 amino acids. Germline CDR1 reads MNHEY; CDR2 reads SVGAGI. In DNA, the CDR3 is TGTGCCAGCACCCCGCGCCGTGATGAAAAACTGTTTTTT. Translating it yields CASTPRRDEKLFF.

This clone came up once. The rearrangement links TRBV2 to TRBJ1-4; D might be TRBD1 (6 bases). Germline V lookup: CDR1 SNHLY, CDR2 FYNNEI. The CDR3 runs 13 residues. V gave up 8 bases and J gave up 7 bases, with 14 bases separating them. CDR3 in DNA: TGTGCCAGCTGGGAGGGGGGGAGTGAAAAACTGTTTTTT. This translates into CASWEGGSEKLFF.

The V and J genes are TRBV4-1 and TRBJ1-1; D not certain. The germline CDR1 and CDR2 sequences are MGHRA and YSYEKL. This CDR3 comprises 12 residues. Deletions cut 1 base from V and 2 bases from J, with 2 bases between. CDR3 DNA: TGCGCCAGCAGCCAAGTAAACACTGAAGCTTTCTTT. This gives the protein CASSQVNTEAFF.

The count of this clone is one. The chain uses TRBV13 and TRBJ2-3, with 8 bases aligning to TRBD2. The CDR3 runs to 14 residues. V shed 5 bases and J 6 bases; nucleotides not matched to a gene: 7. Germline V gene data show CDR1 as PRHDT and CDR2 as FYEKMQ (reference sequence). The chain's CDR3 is CASSPRGGADTQYF. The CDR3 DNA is TGTGCCAGCAGCCCCCGGGGGGGCGCGGATACGCAGTATTTT.

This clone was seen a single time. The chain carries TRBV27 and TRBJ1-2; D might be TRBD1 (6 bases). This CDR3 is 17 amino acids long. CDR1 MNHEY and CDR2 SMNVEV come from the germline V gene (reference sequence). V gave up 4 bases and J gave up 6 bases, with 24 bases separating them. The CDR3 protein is CASSSLLSRGGTHGYTF. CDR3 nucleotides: TGTGCCAGCAGTTCGCTTCTTTCCCGGGGGGGCACCCATGGCTACACCTTC.

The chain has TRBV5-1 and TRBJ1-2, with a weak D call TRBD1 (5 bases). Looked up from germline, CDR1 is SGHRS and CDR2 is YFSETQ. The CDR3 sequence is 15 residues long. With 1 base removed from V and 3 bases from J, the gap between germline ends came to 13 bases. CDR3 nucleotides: TGCGCCAGCAGCTTGTACAACCCGGGGGACTATGGCTACACCTTC. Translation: CASSLYNPGDYGYTF.

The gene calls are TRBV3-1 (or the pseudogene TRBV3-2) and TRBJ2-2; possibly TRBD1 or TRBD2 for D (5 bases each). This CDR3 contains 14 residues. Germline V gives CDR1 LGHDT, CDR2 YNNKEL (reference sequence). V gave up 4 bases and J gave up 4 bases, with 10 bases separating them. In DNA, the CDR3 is TGTGCCAGCAGCCTGGGGGTGGGCACCGGGGAGCTGTTTTTT. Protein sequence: CASSLGVGTGELFF.

CDR3 protein: CASHSGTQWYGYTF. The CDR3 DNA is TGTGCCAGCCATTCCGGGACACAGTGGTATGGCTACACCTTC. The chain links TRBV5-6 to TRBJ1-2, with D perhaps matching TRBD1 (6 bases). The V gene's germline CDR1 is SGHDT and CDR2 YYEEEE. V was shortened by 7 bases and J by 5 bases, with 18 bases between the two germline ends. This CDR3 spans 14 amino acids.

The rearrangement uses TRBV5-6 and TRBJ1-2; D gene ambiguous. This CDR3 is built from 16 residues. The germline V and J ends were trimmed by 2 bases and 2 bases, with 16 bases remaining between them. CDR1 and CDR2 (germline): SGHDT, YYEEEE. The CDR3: CASSLEGRIPNYGYTF. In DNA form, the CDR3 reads TGTGCCAGCAGCTTAGAGGGTCGAATCCCCAACTATGGCTACACCTTC.

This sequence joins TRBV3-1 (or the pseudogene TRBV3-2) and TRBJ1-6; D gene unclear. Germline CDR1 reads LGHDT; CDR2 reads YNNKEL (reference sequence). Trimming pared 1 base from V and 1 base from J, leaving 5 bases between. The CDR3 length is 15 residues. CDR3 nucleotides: TGTGCCAGCAGCCAAGTTGGGTCCTATAATTCACCCCTCCACTTT. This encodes CASSQVGSYNSPLHF.

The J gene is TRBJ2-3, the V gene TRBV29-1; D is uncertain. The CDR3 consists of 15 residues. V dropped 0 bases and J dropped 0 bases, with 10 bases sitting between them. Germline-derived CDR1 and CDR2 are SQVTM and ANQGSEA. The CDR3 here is CSVEDRQRSTDTQYF. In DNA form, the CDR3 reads TGCAGCGTTGAAGATCGCCAGCGTAGCACAGATACGCAGTATTTT.

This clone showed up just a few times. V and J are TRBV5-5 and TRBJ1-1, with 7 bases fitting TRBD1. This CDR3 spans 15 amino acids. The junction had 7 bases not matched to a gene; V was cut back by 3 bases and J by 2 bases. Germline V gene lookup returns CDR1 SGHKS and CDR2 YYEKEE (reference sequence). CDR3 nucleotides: TGTGCCAGCAGCTCGGAGGGGGCGGTTAACACTGAAGCTTTCTTT. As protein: CASSSEGAVNTEAFF.

CDR3 in DNA: TGTGCCAGCAGCCCGAGGACAGGAGAAAAGAGTGGCTACACCTTC. This encodes CASSPRTGEKSGYTF. This chain uses TRBV5-5 with TRBJ1-2; 7 bases agree with TRBD1. V gave up 4 bases and J gave up 7 bases; unmatched junction bases: 13. Germline loops: CDR1 SGHKS, CDR2 YYEKEE (reference sequence). This CDR3 contains 15 residues.

CDR3: CASSPLWKQYF. DNA for the CDR3: TGTGCCAGCAGCCCCCTGTGGAAGCAGTATTTT. The chain carries TRBV11-2 and TRBJ2-3, with D hard to call. The CDR3 runs 11 residues. V was cut by 5 bases and J by 11 bases, with 11 bases left in between. Germline CDR1 and CDR2: SGHAT and FQNNGV. The complete variable domain, with remaining parts taken from reference TRBV11-2 and TRBJ2-3, reads EAGVAQSPRYKIIEKRQSVAFWCNPISGHATLYWYQQILGQGPKLLIQFQNNGVVDDSQLPKDRFSAERLKGVDSTLKIQPAKLEDSAVYLCASSPLWKQYFGPGTRLTVL.

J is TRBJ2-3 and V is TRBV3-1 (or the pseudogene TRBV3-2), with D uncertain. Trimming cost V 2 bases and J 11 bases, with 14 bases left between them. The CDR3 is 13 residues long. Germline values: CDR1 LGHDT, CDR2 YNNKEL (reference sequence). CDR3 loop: CASSQSQGVRQYF. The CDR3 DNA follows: TGTGCCAGCAGCCAATCGCAAGGAGTAAGGCAGTATTTT.

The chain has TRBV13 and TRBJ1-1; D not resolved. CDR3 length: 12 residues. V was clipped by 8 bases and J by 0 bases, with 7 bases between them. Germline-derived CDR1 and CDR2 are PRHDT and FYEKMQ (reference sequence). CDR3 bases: TGTGCCAGCTCTCTGCTGAACACTGAAGCTTTCTTT. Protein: CASSLLNTEAFF.

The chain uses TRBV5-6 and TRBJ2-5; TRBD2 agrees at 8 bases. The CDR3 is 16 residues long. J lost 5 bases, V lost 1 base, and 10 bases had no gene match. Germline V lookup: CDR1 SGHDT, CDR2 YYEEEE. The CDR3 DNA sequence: TGTGCCAGCAGCTTGCGGAGCGGGGGATTTTGGGAGACCCAGTACTTC. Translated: CASSLRSGGFWETQYF.

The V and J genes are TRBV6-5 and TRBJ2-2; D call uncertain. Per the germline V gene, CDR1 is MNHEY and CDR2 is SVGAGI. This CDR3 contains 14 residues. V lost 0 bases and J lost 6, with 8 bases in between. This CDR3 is CASSYSGMAGELFF. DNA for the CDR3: TGTGCCAGCAGTTACTCTGGGATGGCCGGGGAGCTGTTTTTT.

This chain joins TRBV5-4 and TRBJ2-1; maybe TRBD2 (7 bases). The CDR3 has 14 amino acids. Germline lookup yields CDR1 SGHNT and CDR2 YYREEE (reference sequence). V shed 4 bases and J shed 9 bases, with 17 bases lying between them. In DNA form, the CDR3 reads TGTGCCAGCAGCAGGGGGGGGCTCTCGGGTGAGCAGTTCTTC. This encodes CASSRGGLSGEQFF.

The CDR3 sequence: CSVRQYNEQFF. The DNA for the CDR3 is TGCAGCGTTCGACAGTACAATGAGCAGTTCTTC. The V call is TRBV29-1, the J call TRBJ2-1, with D perhaps matching TRBD1 (5 bases). Trimming shortened V by 5 bases and J by 4 bases, and 6 bases separated the two germline ends. The germline gives CDR1 SQVTM, CDR2 ANQGSEA. This CDR3 region has 11 residues.

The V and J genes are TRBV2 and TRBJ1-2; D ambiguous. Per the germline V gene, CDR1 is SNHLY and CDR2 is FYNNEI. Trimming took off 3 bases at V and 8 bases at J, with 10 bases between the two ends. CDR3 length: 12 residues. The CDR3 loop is CASSDFPEGYTF. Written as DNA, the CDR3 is TGTGCCAGCAGTGATTTCCCGGAAGGCTACACCTTC.

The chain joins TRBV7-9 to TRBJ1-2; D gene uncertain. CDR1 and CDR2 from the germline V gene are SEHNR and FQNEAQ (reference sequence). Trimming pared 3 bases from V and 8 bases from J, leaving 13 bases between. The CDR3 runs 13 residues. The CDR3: CASSFSQAGGYTF. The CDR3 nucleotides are TGTGCCAGCAGCTTTTCTCAGGCAGGCGGCTACACCTTC.

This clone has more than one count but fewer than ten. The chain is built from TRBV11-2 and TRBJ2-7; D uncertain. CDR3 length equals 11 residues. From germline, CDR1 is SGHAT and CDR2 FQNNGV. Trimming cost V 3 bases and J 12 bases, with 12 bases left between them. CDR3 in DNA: TGTGCCAGCAGCTTCCAAACCAAACGGTACTTC. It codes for CASSFQTKRYF.

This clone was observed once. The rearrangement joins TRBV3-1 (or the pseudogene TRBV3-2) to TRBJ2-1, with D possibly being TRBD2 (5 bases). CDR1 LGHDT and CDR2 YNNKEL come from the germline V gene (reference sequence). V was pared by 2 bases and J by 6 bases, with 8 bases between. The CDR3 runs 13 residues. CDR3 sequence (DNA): TGTGCCAGCAGCCAATGGACTTCCAATGAGCAGTTCTTC. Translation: CASSQWTSNEQFF.